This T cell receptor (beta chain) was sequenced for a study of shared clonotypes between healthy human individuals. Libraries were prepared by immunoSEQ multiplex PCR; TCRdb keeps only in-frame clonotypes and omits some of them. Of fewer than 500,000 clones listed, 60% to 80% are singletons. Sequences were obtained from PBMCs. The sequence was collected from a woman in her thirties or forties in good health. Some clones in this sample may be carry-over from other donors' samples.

The CDR3 coding sequence is TGTGCCAGCAGCTTAGCCCGGGACCGGGGACTAAGCACAGATACGCAGTATTTT. Translated, it gives CASSLARDRGLSTDTQYF. The genes are TRBV11-1 and TRBJ2-3; TRBD2 matches 7 bases. Germline CDR1 reads SGHAT; CDR2 reads FQDESV (reference sequence). This CDR3 contains 18 residues. V was clipped by 0 bases and J by 0 bases; unmatched bases: 9.